One sample yielded the 18 T cell receptor beta chains listed below, sequenced in a study of cytomegalovirus exposure and HLA in healthy donors. With 60 Vbeta and 13 Jbeta primers, the PCR was carried out. Assay used: immunoSEQ multiplex PCR; TCRdb lists only in-frame clones, some missing. The table lists some 78,000 clones, 74% of them singletons. Sequences were obtained from PBMCs. Receptors were obtained from a man aged 35 to 55 in good health and CMV-seropositive.

The chain has TRBV5-6 and TRBJ1-2; 7 bases map to TRBD1. Germline lookup yields CDR1 SGHDT and CDR2 YYEEEE. Trimming at V came to 0 bases and at J to 8 bases, leaving 10 bases not matched to a gene. The CDR3 has 15 residues. CDR3 bases: TGTGCCAGCAGCTTGGGACAGGGATATTCTGAGGGCTACACCTTC. Protein sequence: CASSLGQGYSEGYTF.

The chain uses TRBV5-1 and TRBJ2-2; a possible D gene is TRBD1 (5 bases). In germline, CDR1 is SGHRS, CDR2 YFSETQ. Deletions cut 6 bases from V and 5 bases from J, with 17 bases between. The CDR3 spans 15 residues. CDR3 nucleotide sequence: TGCGCCAGCACCCTAACAGGAAAACCTACCGGGGAGCTGTTTTTT. Translation: CASTLTGKPTGELFF. Using reference TRBV5-1 and TRBJ2-2 for the parts outside the CDR3, the full variable domain is KAGVTQTPRYLIKTRGQQVTLSCSPISGHRSVSWYQQTPGQGLQFLFEYFSETQRNKGNFPGRFSGRQFSNSRSEMNVSTLELGDSALYLCASTLTGKPTGELFFGEGSRLTVL.

This rearrangement joins TRBV30 to TRBJ1-2; possibly TRBD1 for D (5 bases). This CDR3 is built from 13 residues. Per the germline V gene, CDR1 is GTSNPN and CDR2 is SVGIG (reference sequence). The V end was cut by 2 bases, the J end by 2 bases, with 9 bases between. In DNA form, the CDR3 reads TGTGCCTGGAGTAGACAGACCAACTATGGCTACACCTTC. It is translated as CAWSRQTNYGYTF. Using reference TRBV30 and TRBJ1-2 for the parts outside the CDR3, the full variable domain is SQTIHQWPATLVQPVGSPLSLECTVEGTSNPNLYWYRQAAGRGLQLLFYSVGIGQISSEVPQNLSASRPQDRQFILSSKKLLLSDSGFYLCAWSRQTNYGYTFGSGTRLTVV.

This clone was seen once. This may be a read error: a much more frequent sequence differs by one nucleotide. The chain combines TRBV5-4 with TRBJ2-3, with 8 nucleotides matching TRBD1. In germline, CDR1 is SGHNT, CDR2 YYREEE (reference sequence). V shed 4 bases and J 1 base; nucleotides not matched to a gene: 2. This CDR3 has 14 residues. The CDR3 DNA sequence: TGTGCCAGCAGCCCGGACAGGGGCACAGATACGCAGTATTTT. The encoded protein is CASSPDRGTDTQYF.

This sequence joins TRBV27 and TRBJ2-7, with 9 nucleotides matching TRBD1. Germline V gene sequence: CDR1 MNHEY, CDR2 SMNVEV (reference sequence). The trim removed 5 bases at V and 6 bases at J, leaving 11 bases unmatched. The CDR3 loop spans 15 amino acids. This CDR3 reads CASSARDRVKVEQYF. The CDR3, as DNA: TGTGCCAGCAGTGCCCGGGACAGGGTAAAGGTCGAGCAGTACTTC.

V gene TRBV19 combines with J gene TRBJ1-5; tentative D call: TRBD1 (5 bases). Germline CDR1 is LNHDA and CDR2 is SQIVND (reference sequence). The length of the CDR3 is 14 residues. Trimming removed 7 bases from V and 4 bases from J, with 14 bases in between. The CDR3 reads CASTKTVSNQPQHF. CDR3 nucleotide sequence: TGTGCCAGTACCAAGACAGTTTCTAATCAGCCCCAGCATTTT. Based on the CDR3 plus reference TRBV19 and TRBJ1-5, the full variable domain is DGGITQSPKYLFRKEGQNVTLSCEQNLNHDAMYWYRQDPGQGLRLIYYSQIVNDFQKGDIAEGYSVSREKKESFPLTVTSAQKNPTAFYLCASTKTVSNQPQHFGDGTRLSIL.

This clone occurred once. The rearrangement uses TRBV6-6 and TRBJ2-2; 11 positions match TRBD2. CDR3 size: 15 residues. The trim removed 5 bases at V and 6 bases at J, leaving 5 bases unmatched. Germline CDR1 MNHNY, CDR2 SVGAGI (reference sequence). CDR3 coding DNA: TGTGCCAGCAGTCTGACTAGCGGGACTCCCGGGGAGCTGTTTTTT. Amino acids: CASSLTSGTPGELFF.

The chain has TRBV19 and TRBJ2-7, with TRBD1 matching over 11 bases. Germline assignment: CDR1 LNHDA and CDR2 SQIVND (reference sequence). Unmatched junction bases numbered 9, after V lost 6 bases and J lost 5 bases. This CDR3 contains 15 residues. The CDR3 DNA is TGTGCCAGTAGCTCGGGGGGACAGGGGGTCCACGAGCAGTACTTC. Translated: CASSSGGQGVHEQYF.

In its sample, this clone was seen once. The V and J genes are TRBV30 and TRBJ2-1; D perhaps matches TRBD1 (5 bases). The CDR3 contains 12 residues. In germline, CDR1 is GTSNPN, CDR2 SVGIG (reference sequence). V lost 3 bases to trimming and J lost 9 bases, with 12 bases between them. The CDR3 region has the DNA TGTGCCTGGAGCGAAGACAGCCGTGAGCAGTTCTTC. Protein sequence: CAWSEDSREQFF. Full variable domain (rest looked up from reference TRBV30 and TRBJ2-1): SQTIHQWPATLVQPVGSPLSLECTVEGTSNPNLYWYRQAAGRGLQLLFYSVGIGQISSEVPQNLSASRPQDRQFILSSKKLLLSDSGFYLCAWSEDSREQFFGPGTRLTVL.

J is TRBJ1-5 and V is TRBV2; 9 bases are a match to TRBD1. The germline V gene has CDR1 SNHLY and CDR2 FYNNEI. Trimming took 5 bases from V and 6 from J; bases not matched to a gene: 8. The CDR3 loop spans 15 amino acids. The CDR3 sequence is CASSSDRGKGQPQHF. The CDR3, as DNA: TGTGCCAGCAGTTCTGACAGGGGGAAGGGTCAGCCCCAGCATTTT. The full variable domain, its missing parts supplied by reference TRBV2 and TRBJ1-5, is EPEVTQTPSHQVTQMGQEVILRCVPISNHLYFYWYRQILGQKVEFLVSFYNNEISEKSEIFDDQFSVERPDGSNFTLKIRSTKLEDSAMYFCASSSDRGKGQPQHFGDGTRLSIL.

This clone was counted only a few times. The V and J genes are TRBV5-1 and TRBJ2-7; possible D gene TRBD2, 6 bases. CDR3 length: 13 amino acids. The ends were cut back, 9 bases at V and 0 bases at J, with 13 bases in the middle. Per the germline V gene, CDR1 is SGHRS and CDR2 is YFSETQ. CDR3 amino acids: CATSEGSSYEQYF. The CDR3 DNA is TGCGCCACCTCGGAGGGCAGCTCCTACGAGCAGTACTTC.

The rearrangement links TRBV7-2 to TRBJ2-2, with a weak D call TRBD2 (5 bases). Germline-derived CDR1 and CDR2 are SGHTA and FQGNSA. The CDR3 is 16 amino acids. Trimming stripped 3 bases from V and 4 bases from J, with 15 bases between. CDR3 amino acids: CASSFNLAQRTGELFF. CDR3 nucleotide sequence: TGTGCCAGCAGCTTTAATCTAGCCCAGCGCACCGGGGAGCTGTTTTTT.

A few counts support this clone. The chain employs TRBV18 and TRBJ1-4; TRBD1 agrees at 7 bases. The V and J ends lost 5 bases and 8 bases, in that order; junction bases with no gene match: 8. Germline V gene data show CDR1 as KGHSH and CDR2 as LQKENI. There are 14 residues in the CDR3. CDR3 bases: TGTGCCAGCTCAGGGGACAGTGAGTTGGAAAAACTGTTTTTT. Protein: CASSGDSELEKLFF.

This clone was recorded many times. The DNA of the CDR3 is TGTGCCAGCAATAAGGGGACATCTGGAAACACCATATATTTT. Its translation: CASNKGTSGNTIYF. The chain employs TRBV4-2 and TRBJ1-3, with D maybe TRBD1 (6 bases). CDR3 size: 14 residues. Between the trimmed V and J ends, which lost 7 bases and 1 base, there was a span of 11 bases. Germline CDR1 reads LGHNA; CDR2 reads YNFKEQ.

This chain connects TRBV28 to TRBJ2-1, with 13 positions matching TRBD2. This CDR3 region has 16 residues. CDR1 MDHEN and CDR2 SYDVKM come from the germline V gene. Unmatched junction bases numbered 5, after V lost 2 bases and J lost 7 bases. The CDR3 loop is CASSLARTSGRNEQFF. DNA of the CDR3: TGTGCCAGCAGTTTAGCCCGGACTAGCGGGAGAAATGAGCAGTTCTTC.

The rearrangement joins TRBV18 to TRBJ2-2; perhaps TRBD1 as D (6 bases). The CDR3 contains 13 residues. The V and J ends lost 1 base and 6 bases respectively, with 6 bases between them. Germline loops: CDR1 KGHSH, CDR2 LQKENI. The CDR3 DNA reads TGTGCCAGCTCACCACAGGGGGCCGGGGAGCTGTTTTTT. The encoded protein is CASSPQGAGELFF.

The CDR3 coding sequence is TGTGCCAGCAGCCCAACGGAGAACGCGGGGGGCCACAATGAGCAGTTCTTC. It is translated as CASSPTENAGGHNEQFF. This rearrangement joins TRBV4-2 to TRBJ2-1, with 8 bases aligning to TRBD2. The germline CDR1 and CDR2 sequences are LGHNA and YNFKEQ. This CDR3 contains 17 residues. The J segment lost 5 bases and the V segment lost 4 bases, leaving 13 bases of the junction unmatched.

To note about this clone: This probably arose from a read error, given a far larger clone one base away. The V and J genes are TRBV6-6 and TRBJ2-5; a possible D gene is TRBD2 (5 bases). The germline V gene has CDR1 MNHNY and CDR2 SVGAGI (reference sequence). CDR3 length: 14 residues. V was pared by 5 bases and J by 5 bases, with 15 bases between. The CDR3 bases are TGTGCCAGCAGTAGCCTCGGCGGGCACGAGACCCAGTACTTC. It encodes CASSSLGGHETQYF.